The rows below give T cell receptor beta chains drawn from one sample of a study of T cell responses to AZD1222 COVID-19 vaccine. Sequencing was performed with immunoSEQ multiplex PCR; in TCRdb, only in-frame clones are kept and a portion is missing. Here the sample spans about 150,000 clones, roughly nine tenths being singletons. The sample consisted of peripheral blood, taken on day 0 of MenACWY control vaccination. The receptors shown here come from an adult in good health. CDR3s include the opening cysteine and the closing phenylalanine or tryptophan. A D gene is named only where the DNA matches it firmly. Size is omitted from some rows. Given values are once, few, many or a class for expanded clones.

size: -; V: TRBV2; length: 13; J: TRBJ1-1; D: -; CDR3: CASSERWAEEAFF; DNA: TGTGCCAGCAGTGAAAGGTGGGCGGAAGAAGCTTTCTTT
size: -; V: TRBV11-2; length: 17; J: TRBJ1-4; D: TRBD1; CDR3: CASSLRTGGRSNEKLFF; DNA: TGTGCCAGCAGCTTAAGGACAGGGGGCCGGTCTAATGAAAAACTGTTTTTT
size: -; V: TRBV10-3; length: 15; J: TRBJ1-2; D: -; CDR3: CAISSKDSQTGGYTF; DNA: TGTGCCATCAGCTCAAAGGACAGCCAGACGGGGGGCTACACCTTC
size: -; V: TRBV29-1; length: 8; J: TRBJ2-7; D: -; CDR3: CSVEPDLF; DNA: TGCAGCGTTGAACCGGACCTCTTC
size: -; V: TRBV30; length: 16; J: TRBJ1-4; D: TRBD1; CDR3: CAWSTRRQGHNEKLFF; DNA: TGTGCCTGGAGTACGAGACGACAGGGGCATAATGAAAAACTGTTTTTT
size: -; V: TRBV6-5; length: 15; J: TRBJ2-1; D: TRBD2; CDR3: CASSSLAILYNEQFF; DNA: TGTGCCAGCAGCTCACTAGCGATATTATACAATGAGCAGTTCTTC
size: once; V: TRBV28; length: 13; J: TRBJ1-5; D: TRBD1; CDR3: CASSDRGNQPQHF; DNA: TGTGCCAGCAGCGACAGGGGAAATCAGCCCCAGCATTTT
size: -; V: TRBV4-1; length: 20; J: TRBJ1-1; D: TRBD1; CDR3: CASSQGSAYSRDRAFYEAFF; DNA: TGCGCCAGCAGCCAAGGGTCCGCGTATAGTCGGGACAGGGCGTTTTATGAAGCTTTCTTT
size: -; V: TRBV6-1; length: 16; J: TRBJ1-2; D: TRBD1; CDR3: CASSEWGQTIGRGYTF; DNA: TGTGCCAGCAGTGAATGGGGACAGACCATCGGGAGAGGCTACACCTTC
size: -; V: TRBV6-2/TRBV6-3; length: 13; J: TRBJ1-1; D: -; CDR3: CASSSTMNTEAFF; DNA: TGTGCCAGCAGTTCCACTATGAACACTGAAGCTTTCTTT
size: -; V: TRBV5-1; length: 16; J: TRBJ1-3; D: -; CDR3: CASSLETGLAGNTIYF; DNA: TGCGCCAGCAGCTTGGAGACGGGACTCGCTGGAAACACCATATATTTT
size: -; V: TRBV6-4; length: 14; J: TRBJ1-1; D: -; CDR3: CASSAFRGAPYAFF; DNA: TGTGCCAGCAGTGCCTTTAGGGGGGCACCGTACGCTTTCTTT
size: once; V: TRBV27; length: 13; J: TRBJ1-3; D: -; CDR3: CASSSAGGNTIYF; DNA: TGTGCCAGCAGTTCCGCCGGTGGAAACACCATATATTTT
size: -; V: TRBV5-1; length: 16; J: TRBJ2-3; D: -; CDR3: CASSQLQGQPLVTQYF; DNA: TGCGCCAGCAGCCAACTACAGGGTCAACCACTCGTTACGCAGTATTTT
size: once; V: TRBV5-1; length: 14; J: TRBJ1-1; D: -; CDR3: CASSASFMNTEAFF; DNA: TGCGCCAGCAGCGCGAGCTTCATGAACACTGAAGCTTTCTTT
size: -; V: TRBV24-1; length: 19; J: TRBJ2-2; D: TRBD2; CDR3: CATSDSGTSGDSITGELFF; DNA: TGTGCCACCAGTGACTCCGGGACTAGCGGGGATTCGATCACCGGGGAGCTGTTTTTT
size: -; V: TRBV29-1; length: 11; J: TRBJ1-1; D: -; CDR3: CSVELGAEAFF; DNA: TGCAGCGTTGAATTGGGAGCTGAAGCTTTCTTT
size: -; V: TRBV4-3; length: 14; J: TRBJ2-1; D: -; CDR3: CASSQGHPLNEQFF; DNA: TGCGCCAGCAGCCAAGGCCACCCTCTAAATGAGCAGTTCTTC
size: -; V: TRBV24-1; length: 14; J: TRBJ2-2; D: -; CDR3: CATSGRRNTGELFF; DNA: TGTGCCACCAGTGGACGGAGGAACACCGGGGAGCTGTTTTTT
size: -; V: TRBV25-1; length: 16; J: TRBJ1-6; D: -; CDR3: CASSPRGGSYNSPLHF; DNA: TGTGCCAGCAGTCCCCGGGGAGGGTCCTATAATTCACCCCTCCACTTT